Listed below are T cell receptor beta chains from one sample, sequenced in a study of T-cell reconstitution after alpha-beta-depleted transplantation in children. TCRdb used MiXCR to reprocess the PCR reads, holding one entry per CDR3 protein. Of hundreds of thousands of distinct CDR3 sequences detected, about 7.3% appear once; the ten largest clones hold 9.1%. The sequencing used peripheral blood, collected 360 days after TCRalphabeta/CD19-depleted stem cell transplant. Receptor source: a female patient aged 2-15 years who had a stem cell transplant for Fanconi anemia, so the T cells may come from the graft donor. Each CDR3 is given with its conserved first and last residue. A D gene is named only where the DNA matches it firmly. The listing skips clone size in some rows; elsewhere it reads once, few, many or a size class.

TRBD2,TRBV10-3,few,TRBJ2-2,CAITPGLASGELFF,TGTGCCATCACCCCGGGACTAGCTTCCGGGGAGCTGTTTTTT
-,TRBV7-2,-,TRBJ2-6,CASSLGPWGSGANVLTF,TGTGCCAGCAGCTTAGGACCTTGGGGATCTGGGGCCAACGTCCTGACTTTC
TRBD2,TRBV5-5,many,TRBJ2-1,CASSQGLAETYNEQFF,TGTGCCAGCAGCCAAGGACTAGCGGAAACCTACAATGAGCAGTTCTTC
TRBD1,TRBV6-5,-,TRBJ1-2,CASSYYDRDTGGYTF,TGTGCCAGCAGTTATTACGACAGGGATACTGGCGGCTACACCTTC
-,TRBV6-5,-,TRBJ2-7,CASSYSTGRGTPYEQYF,TGTGCCAGCAGTTACTCTACGGGAAGGGGGACACCCTACGAGCAGTACTTC
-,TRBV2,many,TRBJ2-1,CANKQGSSYNEQFF,TGTGCCAACAAGCAGGGGTCTTCCTACAATGAGCAGTTCTTC
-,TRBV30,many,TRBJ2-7,CAWSVTIRDEQYF,TGTGCCTGGAGTGTAACCATTCGTGACGAGCAGTACTTC
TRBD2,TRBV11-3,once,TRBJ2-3,CASSPGTRTTDTQYF,TGTGCCAGCAGCCCCGGGACTAGAACCACAGATACGCAGTATTTT
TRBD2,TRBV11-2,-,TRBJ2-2,CASSSSGTSGGRELFF,TGTGCCAGCAGCTCATCCGGGACTAGCGGAGGCAGGGAGCTGTTTTTT
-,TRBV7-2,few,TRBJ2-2,CASSPIVRTPFTGELFF,TGTGCCAGCAGCCCGATTGTCAGGACTCCTTTCACCGGGGAGCTGTTTTTT
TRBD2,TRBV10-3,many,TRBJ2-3,CAISDPGLAESTDTQYF,TGTGCCATCAGTGACCCGGGACTAGCAGAAAGCACAGATACGCAGTATTTT
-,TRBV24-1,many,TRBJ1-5,CATSDGNQPQHF,TGTGCCACCAGTGACGGGAATCAGCCCCAGCATTTT
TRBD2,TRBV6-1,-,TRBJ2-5,CASSPSGGVQETQYF,TGTGCCAGCAGCCCAAGCGGGGGGGTCCAAGAGACCCAGTACTTC
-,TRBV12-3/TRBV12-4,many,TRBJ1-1,CASSLKPVTEAFF,TGTGCCAGCAGTTTAAAGCCGGTGACTGAAGCTTTCTTT
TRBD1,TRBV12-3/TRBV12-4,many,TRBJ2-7,CASRIQGAHEQYF,TGTGCCAGCAGAATACAGGGGGCTCACGAGCAGTACTTC
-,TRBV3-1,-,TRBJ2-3,CASSQDSDTQYF,TGTGCCAGCAGCCAAGATTCAGATACGCAGTATTTT
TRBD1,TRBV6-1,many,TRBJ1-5,CASSDRGHQPQHF,TGTGCCAGCAGTGACAGGGGGCATCAGCCCCAGCATTTT
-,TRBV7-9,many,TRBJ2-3,CASSSDYHTDTQYF,TGTGCCAGCAGCTCGGACTACCACACAGATACGCAGTATTTT
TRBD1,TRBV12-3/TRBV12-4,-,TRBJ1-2,CASSHGQGKYTF,TGTGCCAGCAGCCACGGACAGGGTAAATACACCTTC
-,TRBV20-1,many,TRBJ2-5,CSASLPGPLRFQETQYF,TGCAGTGCTAGCCTACCTGGCCCCCTCCGATTCCAAGAGACCCAGTACTTC
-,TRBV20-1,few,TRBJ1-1,CSARDELGHPEAFF,TGCAGTGCTAGAGATGAACTTGGACATCCTGAAGCTTTCTTT
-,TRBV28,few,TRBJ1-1,CASSFDHSGTEAFF,TGTGCCAGCAGTTTTGACCATTCGGGGACTGAAGCTTTCTTT
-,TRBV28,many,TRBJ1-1,CASIYSTEAFF,TGTGCCAGCATCTATAGCACTGAAGCTTTCTTT
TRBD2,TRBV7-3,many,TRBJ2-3,CASSLKASGGGTDTQYF,TGTGCCAGCAGCTTAAAAGCTAGCGGGGGGGGCACAGATACGCAGTATTTT
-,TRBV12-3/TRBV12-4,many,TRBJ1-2,CASSFTNYGYTF,TGTGCCAGCAGTTTCACCAACTATGGCTACACCTTC
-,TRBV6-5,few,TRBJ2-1,CASSYTRVNNEQFF,TGTGCCAGCAGTTACACCAGGGTTAACAATGAGCAGTTCTTC
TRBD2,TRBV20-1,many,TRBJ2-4,CSARDPASGGAKNIQYF,TGCAGTGCTAGAGATCCGGCTAGCGGGGGGGCCAAAAACATTCAGTACTTC
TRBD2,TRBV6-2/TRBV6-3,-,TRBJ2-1,CASSYAGGLPMNNEQFF,TGTGCCAGCAGTTACGCGGGGGGCCTCCCTATGAACAATGAGCAGTTCTTC
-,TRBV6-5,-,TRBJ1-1,CASSYSIGGLNTEAFF,TGTGCCAGCAGTTACTCCATAGGAGGGCTGAACACTGAAGCTTTCTTT
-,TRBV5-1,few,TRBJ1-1,CASSRDGILDTEAFF,TGCGCCAGCAGCAGGGACGGGATTTTGGACACTGAAGCTTTCTTT
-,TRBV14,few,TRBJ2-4,CASSQLILKGVSIQYF,TGTGCCAGCAGCCAACTCATCTTGAAGGGCGTGAGCATTCAGTACTTC
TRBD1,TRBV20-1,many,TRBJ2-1,CSASPTRQGSGEQFF,TGCAGTGCTAGCCCAACGAGACAGGGGAGTGGGGAGCAGTTCTTC
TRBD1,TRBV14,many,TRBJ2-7,CASSHRTGEQYF,TGTGCCAGCAGCCACAGGACAGGCGAGCAGTACTTC
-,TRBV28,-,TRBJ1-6,CASSFSGHSPLHF,TGTGCCAGCAGTTTCAGCGGTCATTCACCCCTCCACTTT
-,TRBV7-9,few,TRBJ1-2,CASSLGQTLYGYTF,TGTGCCAGCAGCTTAGGACAGACTCTCTATGGCTACACCTTC
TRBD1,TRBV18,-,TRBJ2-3,CASSPPGQATDTQYF,TGTGCCAGCTCACCACCGGGACAGGCCACAGATACGCAGTATTTT
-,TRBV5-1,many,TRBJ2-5,CASSLDSRQETQYF,TGCGCCAGCAGCTTGGACAGTCGTCAAGAGACCCAGTACTTC
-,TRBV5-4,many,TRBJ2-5,CASIMDGRKETQYF,TGTGCCAGTATAATGGACGGACGTAAAGAGACCCAGTACTTC
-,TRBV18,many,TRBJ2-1,CASSLLDSYNEQFF,TGTGCCAGCTCCCTTCTCGACAGCTACAATGAGCAGTTCTTC
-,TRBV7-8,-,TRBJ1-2,CASSARDLGGYTF,TGTGCCAGCAGCGCTAGGGACCTTGGAGGCTACACCTTC
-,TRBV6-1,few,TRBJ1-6,CASKKQGGGNSPLHF,TGTGCCAGCAAAAAACAGGGAGGAGGGAATTCACCCCTCCACTTT
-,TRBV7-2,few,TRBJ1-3,CASSLAGRGNTIYF,TGTGCCAGCAGCTTAGCGGGGAGAGGAAACACCATATATTTT
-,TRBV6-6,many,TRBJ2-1,CASIRQLGGYNEQFF,TGTGCCAGCATCAGACAGTTGGGGGGCTACAATGAGCAGTTCTTC
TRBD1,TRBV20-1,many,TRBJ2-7,CSARDREQGASYEQYF,TGCAGTGCTAGAGATAGGGAACAGGGGGCCTCCTACGAGCAGTACTTC
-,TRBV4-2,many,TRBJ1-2,CASSQGSYRLDYGYTF,TGTGCCAGCAGCCAAGGTAGTTATAGACTCGACTATGGCTACACCTTC
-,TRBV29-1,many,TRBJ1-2,CSAREGTGYGYTF,TGCAGCGCTAGGGAAGGGACGGGCTATGGCTACACCTTC
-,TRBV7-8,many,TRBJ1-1,CASSPAYEAFF,TGTGCCAGCAGCCCCGCATATGAAGCTTTCTTT
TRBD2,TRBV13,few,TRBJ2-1,CASSFRPGLARNEQFF,TGTGCCAGCAGCTTCCGGCCGGGACTAGCGCGGAATGAGCAGTTCTTC
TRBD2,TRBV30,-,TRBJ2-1,CAWSVWLADNEQFF,TGTGCCTGGAGTGTTTGGCTAGCGGACAATGAGCAGTTCTTC
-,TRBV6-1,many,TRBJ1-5,CASILPGDQGPQHF,TGTGCCAGCATCCTACCGGGAGACCAAGGCCCCCAGCATTTT